The entry below describes one T cell receptor beta chain. Its specificity is unknown. Each cDNA held unique molecular identifiers, and template switching gave it a universal primer site. One entry per CDR3 protein, called by TCRdb with MiXCR from the 5' RACE reads. The repertoire holds around 570,000 distinct CDR3 sequences, with 9.5% to 10% as singletons. Germline assignment: CDR1 DFQATT and CDR2 SNEGSKA (reference sequence). Between the trimmed V and J ends, which lost 6 bases and 7 bases, there was a span of 10 bases. This CDR3 has 12 amino acids. This record belongs to a study of identical twins. Study-level findings and limits: Models predicted too little out-of-frame TCR alpha sharing in monozygotic twins. Reduced insertions were recorded for abundant cord blood beta clonotypes, with no such pattern in memory repertoires.

These data are also associated with another study on yellow fever vaccine responses in identical twins.

Sequenced: PBMCs. V is TRBV20-1 and J is TRBJ1-6; D gene unclear. The TCR was taken from a woman younger than 35 in good health. The DNA of the CDR3 is TGCAGTGCCCGGACGGAAAATTCACCCCTCCACTTT. Protein product: CSARTENSPLHF.